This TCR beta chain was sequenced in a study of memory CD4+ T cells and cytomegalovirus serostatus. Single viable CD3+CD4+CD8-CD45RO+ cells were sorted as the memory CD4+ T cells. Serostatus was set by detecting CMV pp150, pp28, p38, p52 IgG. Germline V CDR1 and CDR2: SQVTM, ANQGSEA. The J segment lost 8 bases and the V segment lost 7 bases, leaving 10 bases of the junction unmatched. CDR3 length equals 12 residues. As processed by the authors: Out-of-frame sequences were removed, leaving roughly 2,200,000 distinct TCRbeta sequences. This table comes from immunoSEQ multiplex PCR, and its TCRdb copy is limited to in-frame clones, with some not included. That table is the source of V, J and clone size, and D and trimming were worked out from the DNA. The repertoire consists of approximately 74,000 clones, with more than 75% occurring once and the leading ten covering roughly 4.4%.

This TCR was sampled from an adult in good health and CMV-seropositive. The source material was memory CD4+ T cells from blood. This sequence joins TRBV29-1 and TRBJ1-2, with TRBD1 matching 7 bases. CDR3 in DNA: TGCAGCGACAGGGGACAAAGCTACGGCTACACCTTC. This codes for CSDRGQSYGYTF.